These 6 T cell receptor beta chains share one sample of origin, sequenced in a study of T cells in localized non-small cell lung cancer. TCRdb's table, derived via immunoSEQ multiplex PCR, lists solely in-frame clones and lacks some. Among more than 9,000 clones listed, 40% to 55% were seen once. Sequences were derived from lymph node tissue, sampled before any cancer treatment. The receptors originated from a woman aged 40-75 years with stage II squamous cell lung carcinoma.

This chain joins TRBV18 and TRBJ2-1; D might be TRBD1 or TRBD2, each matching 6 bases. Germline lookup yields CDR1 KGHSH and CDR2 LQKENI. The CDR3 contains 19 residues. V lost 2 bases to trimming and J lost 7 bases, with 27 bases between them. For the CDR3, the DNA is TGTGCCAGCTCACCAATTAGTTTAGGCTCCGGAGGGGGTAAGAATGAGCAGTTCTTC. Translated, it gives CASSPISLGSGGGKNEQFF.

This chain uses TRBV14 with TRBJ2-4, with 9 bases that match TRBD1. The CDR3 contains 17 residues. V lost 0 bases and J lost 3; bases outside the gene matches: 6. Germline assignment: CDR1 SGHDN and CDR2 FVKESK. The chain's CDR3 is CASSQDRGTGFKNIQYF. The CDR3 DNA is TGTGCCAGCAGCCAAGATCGGGGGACAGGGTTCAAAAACATTCAGTACTTC.

This clone has a handful of counts. The chain recombines TRBV30 with TRBJ1-4, with D unclear. V lost 0 bases, J lost 6 bases, and 8 bases lay in between. CDR1 is GTSNPN, CDR2 SVGIG, per germline (reference sequence). The length of the CDR3 is 13 residues. The CDR3 spells CAWSVTADEKLFF. The CDR3 nucleotides read TGTGCCTGGAGTGTAACAGCGGATGAAAAACTGTTTTTT.

J is TRBJ2-3 and V is TRBV25-1; tentative D call: TRBD2 (6 bases). Germline CDR1 reads MGHDK; CDR2 reads SYGVNS. V lost 5 bases and J lost 3, with 12 bases in between. CDR3 size: 14 residues. CDR3 in amino acids: CASSKEGRTDTQYF. Written as DNA, the CDR3 is TGTGCCAGCAGTAAGGAGGGAAGGACAGATACGCAGTATTTT.

The gene calls are TRBV7-1 and TRBJ1-3; no reliable D call. TRBV7-1 is filed as an ORF, its function uncertain. V lost 6 bases, J lost 4 bases, and 13 bases lay in between. The CDR3 is 14 amino acids. The CDR3: CASSLGMWGNTIYF. CDR3 bases: TGTGCCAGCAGTCTAGGGATGTGGGGAAACACCATATATTTT.

This chain connects TRBV25-1 to TRBJ1-2; 7 positions agree with TRBD1. V dropped 3 bases and J dropped 2; count of bases not matched to a gene: 3. CDR1 is MGHDK, CDR2 SYGVNS, per germline. The CDR3 is 14 residues long. CDR3 in DNA: TGTGCCAGCAGTGATTGGGGACAGAACTATGGCTACACCTTC. Its protein is CASSDWGQNYGYTF.